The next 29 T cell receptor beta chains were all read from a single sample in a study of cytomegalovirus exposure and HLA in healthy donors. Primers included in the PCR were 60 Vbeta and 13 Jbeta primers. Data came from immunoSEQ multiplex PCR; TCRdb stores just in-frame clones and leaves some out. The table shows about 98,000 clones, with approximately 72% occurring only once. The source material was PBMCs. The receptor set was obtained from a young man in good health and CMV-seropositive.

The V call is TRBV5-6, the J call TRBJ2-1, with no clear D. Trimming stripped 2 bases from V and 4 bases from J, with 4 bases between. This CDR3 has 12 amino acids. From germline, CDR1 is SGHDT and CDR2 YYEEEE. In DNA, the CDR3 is TGTGCCAGCAGCTTACAATACAATGAGCAGTTCTTC. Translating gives CASSLQYNEQFF.

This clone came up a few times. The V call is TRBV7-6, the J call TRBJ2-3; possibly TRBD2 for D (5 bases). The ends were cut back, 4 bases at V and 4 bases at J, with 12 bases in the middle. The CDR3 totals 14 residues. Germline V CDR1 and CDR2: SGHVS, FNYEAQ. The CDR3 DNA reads TGTGCCAGCAGCTCCACTCGACTATCAGATACGCAGTATTTT. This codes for CASSSTRLSDTQYF. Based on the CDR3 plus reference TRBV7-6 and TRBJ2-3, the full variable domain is GAGVSQSPRYKVTKRGQDVALRCDPISGHVSLYWYRQALGQGPEFLTYFNYEAQQDKSGLPNDRFSAERPEGSISTLTIQRTEQRDSAMYRCASSSTRLSDTQYFGPGTRLTVL.

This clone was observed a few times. CDR3 DNA sequence: TGTGCCAGCAGCACAGGGGGGGGTAACTATGGCTACACCTTC. It yields the protein CASSTGGGNYGYTF. V gene TRBV27 combines with J gene TRBJ1-2; TRBD1 matches at 8 bases. With V trimmed by 6 bases and J by 1 base, 4 bases remained unmatched. The CDR3 sequence is 14 residues long. Germline lookup yields CDR1 MNHEY and CDR2 SMNVEV (reference sequence).

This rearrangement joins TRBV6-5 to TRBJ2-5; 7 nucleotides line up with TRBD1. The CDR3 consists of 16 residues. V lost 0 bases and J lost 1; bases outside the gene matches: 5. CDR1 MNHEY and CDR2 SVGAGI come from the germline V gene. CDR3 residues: CASSYSTSGGQETQYF. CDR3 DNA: TGTGCCAGCAGTTACTCAACTTCAGGGGGCCAAGAGACCCAGTACTTC.

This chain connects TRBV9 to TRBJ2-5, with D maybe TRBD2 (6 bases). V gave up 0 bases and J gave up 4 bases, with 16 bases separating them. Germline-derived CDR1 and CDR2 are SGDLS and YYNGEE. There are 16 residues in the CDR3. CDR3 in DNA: TGTGCCAGCAGCGTAGGTAACCGACTAGTCAGAGAGACCCAGTACTTC. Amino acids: CASSVGNRLVRETQYF.

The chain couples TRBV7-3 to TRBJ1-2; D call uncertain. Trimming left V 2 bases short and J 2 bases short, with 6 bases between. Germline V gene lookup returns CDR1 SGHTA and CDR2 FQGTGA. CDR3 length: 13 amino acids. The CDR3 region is CASSLHPNYGYTF. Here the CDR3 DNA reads TGTGCCAGCAGCTTACATCCCAACTATGGCTACACCTTC.

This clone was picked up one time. As DNA, the CDR3 is TGTGCCAGCAAGGGTCGGGAAAGCCTATGGAGCTACACCTTC. Translation gives CASKGRESLWSYTF. The rearrangement links TRBV6-5 to TRBJ1-2; D remains unclear. The length of the CDR3 is 14 residues. V was shortened by 7 bases and J by 9 bases, with 21 bases between the two germline ends. Germline-derived CDR1 and CDR2 are MNHEY and SVGAGI.

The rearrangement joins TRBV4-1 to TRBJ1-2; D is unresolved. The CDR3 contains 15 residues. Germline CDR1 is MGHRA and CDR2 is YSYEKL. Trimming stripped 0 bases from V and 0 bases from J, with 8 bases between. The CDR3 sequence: CASSQDEYSNYGYTF. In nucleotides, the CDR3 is TGCGCCAGCAGCCAAGATGAGTATTCTAACTATGGCTACACCTTC.

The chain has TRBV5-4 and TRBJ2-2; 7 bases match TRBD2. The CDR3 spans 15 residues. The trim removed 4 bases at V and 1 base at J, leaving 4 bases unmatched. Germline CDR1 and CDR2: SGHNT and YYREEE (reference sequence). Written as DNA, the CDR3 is TGTGCCAGCAGCCCCGGGGAGGGGAACACCGGGGAGCTGTTTTTT. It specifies CASSPGEGNTGELFF. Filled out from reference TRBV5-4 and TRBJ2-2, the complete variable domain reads ETGVTQSPTHLIKTRGQQVTLRCSSQSGHNTVSWYQQALGQGPQFIFQYYREEENGRGNFPPRFSGLQFPNYSSELNVNALELDDSALYLCASSPGEGNTGELFFGEGSRLTVL.

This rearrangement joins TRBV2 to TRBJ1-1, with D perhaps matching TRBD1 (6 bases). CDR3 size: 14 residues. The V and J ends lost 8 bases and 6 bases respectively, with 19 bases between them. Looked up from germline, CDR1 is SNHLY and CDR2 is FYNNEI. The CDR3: CASYLPTGRSEAFF. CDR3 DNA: TGTGCCAGCTACCTCCCCACAGGGCGCTCTGAAGCTTTCTTT.

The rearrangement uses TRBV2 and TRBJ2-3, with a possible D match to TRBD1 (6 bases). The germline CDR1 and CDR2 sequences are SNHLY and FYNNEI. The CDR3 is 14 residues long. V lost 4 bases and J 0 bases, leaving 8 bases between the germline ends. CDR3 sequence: CASSAQGSTDTQYF. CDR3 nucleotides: TGTGCCAGCAGTGCGCAGGGGAGCACAGATACGCAGTATTTT.

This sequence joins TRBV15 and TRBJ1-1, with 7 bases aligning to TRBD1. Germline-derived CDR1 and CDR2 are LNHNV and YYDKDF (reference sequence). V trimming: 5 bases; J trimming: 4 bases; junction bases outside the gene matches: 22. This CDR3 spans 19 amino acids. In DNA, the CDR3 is TGTGCCACCAGCGGTGTTCACTACAGGGGATATTTAGCGATCACTGAAGCTTTCTTT. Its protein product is CATSGVHYRGYLAITEAFF.

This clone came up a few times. The chain's CDR3 is CASFGEKLFF. The CDR3 DNA follows: TGTGCCAGCTTCGGGGAAAAACTGTTTTTT. V and J are TRBV6-1 and TRBJ1-4; D uncertain. V lost 8 bases and J lost 8, with 6 bases in between. Germline CDR1 is MNHNS and CDR2 is SASEGT. The CDR3 has 10 residues.

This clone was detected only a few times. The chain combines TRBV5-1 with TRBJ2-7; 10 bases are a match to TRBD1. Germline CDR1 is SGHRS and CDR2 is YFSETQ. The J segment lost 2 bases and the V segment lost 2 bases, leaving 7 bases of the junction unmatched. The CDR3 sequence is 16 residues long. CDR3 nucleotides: TGCGCCAGCAGCTTTCGGTCCGGGACAGGGGCCTACGAGCAGTACTTC. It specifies CASSFRSGTGAYEQYF.

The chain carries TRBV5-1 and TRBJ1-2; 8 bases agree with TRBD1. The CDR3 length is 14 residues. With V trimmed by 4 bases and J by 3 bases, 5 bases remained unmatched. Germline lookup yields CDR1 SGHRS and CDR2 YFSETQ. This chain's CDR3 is CASSQGAEYYGYTF. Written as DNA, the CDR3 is TGCGCCAGCAGCCAGGGGGCAGAATACTATGGCTACACCTTC.

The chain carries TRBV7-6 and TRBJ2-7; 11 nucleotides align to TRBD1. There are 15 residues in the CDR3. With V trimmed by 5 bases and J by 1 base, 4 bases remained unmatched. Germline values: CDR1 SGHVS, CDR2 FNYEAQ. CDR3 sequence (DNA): TGTGCCAGCAGCGGGGGGACAGGGGGATCCTACGAGCAGTACTTC. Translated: CASSGGTGGSYEQYF. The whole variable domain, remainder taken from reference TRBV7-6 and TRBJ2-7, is GAGVSQSPRYKVTKRGQDVALRCDPISGHVSLYWYRQALGQGPEFLTYFNYEAQQDKSGLPNDRFSAERPEGSISTLTIQRTEQRDSAMYRCASSGGTGGSYEQYFGPGTRLTVT.

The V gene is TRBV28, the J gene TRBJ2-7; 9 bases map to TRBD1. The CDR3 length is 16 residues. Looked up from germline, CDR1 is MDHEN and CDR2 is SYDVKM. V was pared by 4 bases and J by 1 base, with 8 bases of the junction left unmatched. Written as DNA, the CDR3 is TGTGCCAGCAGTTCCACAGGGGGCCGTGGGTCCTACGAGCAGTACTTC. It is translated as CASSSTGGRGSYEQYF.

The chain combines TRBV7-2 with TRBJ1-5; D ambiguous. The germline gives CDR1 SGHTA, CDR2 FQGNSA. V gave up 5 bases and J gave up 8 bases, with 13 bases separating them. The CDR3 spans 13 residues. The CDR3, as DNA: TGTGCCAGCAGCCCGAGCGCGTGGGAGCCCCAGCATTTT. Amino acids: CASSPSAWEPQHF.

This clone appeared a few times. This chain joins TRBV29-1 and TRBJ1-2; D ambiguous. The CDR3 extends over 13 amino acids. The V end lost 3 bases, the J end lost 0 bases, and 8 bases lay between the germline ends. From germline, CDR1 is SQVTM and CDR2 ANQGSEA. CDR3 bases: TGCAGCGTTGACAGAAAAGCTAACTATGGCTACACCTTC. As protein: CSVDRKANYGYTF.

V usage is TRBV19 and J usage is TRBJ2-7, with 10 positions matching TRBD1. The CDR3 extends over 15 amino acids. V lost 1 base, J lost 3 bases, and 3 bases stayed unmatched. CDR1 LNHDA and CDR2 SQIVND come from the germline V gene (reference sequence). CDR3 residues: CASSIAGQGVYEQYF. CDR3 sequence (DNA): TGTGCCAGTAGTATAGCAGGACAGGGGGTCTACGAGCAGTACTTC.

This CDR3 reads CASSFPETGGKDEAFF. DNA of the CDR3: TGCGCCAGCAGCTTTCCCGAGACAGGGGGTAAGGATGAAGCTTTCTTT. The chain combines TRBV5-1 with TRBJ1-1; TRBD1 matches 9 bases. The CDR3 runs to 16 residues. V lost 2 bases to trimming and J lost 7 bases; unmatched junction nucleotides: 12. Germline V lookup: CDR1 SGHRS, CDR2 YFSETQ.

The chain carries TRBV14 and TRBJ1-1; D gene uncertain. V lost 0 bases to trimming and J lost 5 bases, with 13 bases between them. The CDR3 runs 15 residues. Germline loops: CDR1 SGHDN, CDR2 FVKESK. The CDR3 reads CASSQDRRGGTEAFF. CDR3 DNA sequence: TGTGCCAGCAGCCAAGATCGACGGGGAGGGACTGAAGCTTTCTTT.

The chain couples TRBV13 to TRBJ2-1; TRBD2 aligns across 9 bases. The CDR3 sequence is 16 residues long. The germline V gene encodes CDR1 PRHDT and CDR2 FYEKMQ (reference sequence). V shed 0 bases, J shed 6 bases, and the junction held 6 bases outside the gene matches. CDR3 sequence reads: CASSLGAGGPGNEQFF. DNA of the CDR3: TGTGCCAGCAGCTTAGGGGCGGGGGGGCCTGGCAATGAGCAGTTCTTC. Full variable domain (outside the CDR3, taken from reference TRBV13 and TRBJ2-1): AAGVIQSPRHLIKEKRETATLKCYPIPRHDTVYWYQQGPGQDPQFLISFYEKMQSDKGSIPDRFSAQQFSDYHSELNMSSLELGDSALYFCASSLGAGGPGNEQFFGPGTRLTVL.

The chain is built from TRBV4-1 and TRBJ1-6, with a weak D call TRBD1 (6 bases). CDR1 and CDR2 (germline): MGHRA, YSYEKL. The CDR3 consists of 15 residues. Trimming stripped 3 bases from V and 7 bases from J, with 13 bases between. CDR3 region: CASSHYDRPNSPLHF. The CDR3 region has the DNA TGCGCCAGCAGCCACTATGACAGGCCAAATTCACCCCTCCACTTT.

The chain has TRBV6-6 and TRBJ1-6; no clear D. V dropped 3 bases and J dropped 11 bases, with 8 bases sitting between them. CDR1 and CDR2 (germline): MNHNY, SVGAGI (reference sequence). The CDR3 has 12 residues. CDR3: CASSYEETPLHF. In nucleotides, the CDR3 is TGTGCCAGCAGTTATGAGGAAACACCCCTCCACTTT.

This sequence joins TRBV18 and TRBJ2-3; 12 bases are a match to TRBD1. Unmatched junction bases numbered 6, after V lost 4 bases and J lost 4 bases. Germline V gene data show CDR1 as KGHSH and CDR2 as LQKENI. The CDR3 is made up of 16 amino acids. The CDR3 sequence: CASSLTGTGGPDTQYF. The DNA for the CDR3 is TGTGCCAGCTCACTGACCGGGACAGGGGGCCCAGATACGCAGTATTTT.

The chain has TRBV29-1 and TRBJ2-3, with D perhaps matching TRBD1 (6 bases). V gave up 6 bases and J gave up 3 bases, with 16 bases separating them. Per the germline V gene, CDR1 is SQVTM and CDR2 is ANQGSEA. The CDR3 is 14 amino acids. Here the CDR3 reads CSVSQGTVTDTQYF. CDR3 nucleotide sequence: TGCAGCGTGTCGCAGGGGACGGTAACAGATACGCAGTATTTT.

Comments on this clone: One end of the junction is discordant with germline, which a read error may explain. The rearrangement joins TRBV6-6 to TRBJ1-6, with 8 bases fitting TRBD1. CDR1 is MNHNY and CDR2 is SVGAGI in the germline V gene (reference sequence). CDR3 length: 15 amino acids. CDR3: CASTSQGARNSSLHF. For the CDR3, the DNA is TGTGCCAGCACCTCTCAGGGGGCTCGTAATTCATCCCTCCACTTT.

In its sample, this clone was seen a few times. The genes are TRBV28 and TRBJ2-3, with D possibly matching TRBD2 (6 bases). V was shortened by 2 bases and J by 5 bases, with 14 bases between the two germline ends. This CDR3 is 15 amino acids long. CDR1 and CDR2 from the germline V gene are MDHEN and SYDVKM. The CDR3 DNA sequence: TGTGCCAGCAGTTTAGGCCGGCGGGGTAAAGATACGCAGTATTTT. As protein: CASSLGRRGKDTQYF.